The 22 T cell receptor beta chains below come from one sample, sequenced in a study of T-cell memory formation after mild COVID-19. TCRdb used MiXCR to reprocess the 5' RACE reads, holding one entry per CDR3 protein. Of around 450,000 distinct CDR3 sequences listed, about 24% are singletons. The sequencing input was PBMCs or a T cell subset sorted from them (not recorded which). The receptors were sampled from an adult woman who had mild COVID-19 (a few samples of this study predate the infection). Cell type and time point are not known.

As for this clonotype: One junction end disagrees with the germline gene, perhaps due to a read error. The chain has TRBV7-7 and TRBJ2-1, with D possibly being TRBD1 (5 bases). Per the germline V gene, CDR1 is SSHAT and CDR2 is FNYEAQ (reference sequence). CDR3 length: 15 amino acids. In nucleotides, the CDR3 is TGTGCTAGCAGCCTAGGGGAAGGTGTCTACAATGAGCAGTTCTTC. It yields the protein CASSLGEGVYNEQFF.

V and J are TRBV3-1 and TRBJ2-3, with 9 bases lining up with TRBD1. V was pared by 6 bases and J by 4 bases, with 5 bases of the junction left unmatched. The CDR3 is 14 amino acids. The germline V gene has CDR1 LGHDT and CDR2 YNNKEL (reference sequence). The CDR3 sequence: CASRLGQGPDTQYF. The CDR3 DNA sequence: TGTGCCAGCAGACTCGGACAGGGGCCAGATACGCAGTATTTT.

CDR3 DNA: TGCGCCAGCAAGGCCGCGCGGGGGATCCAAGAGACCCAGTACTTC. Translating gives CASKAARGIQETQYF. The V and J genes are TRBV5-1 and TRBJ2-5; 7 bases fit TRBD2. Trimming cost V 6 bases and J 1 base; bases outside gene matches: 9. The CDR3 runs 15 residues. Germline assignment: CDR1 SGHRS and CDR2 YFSETQ.

The chain employs TRBV25-1 and TRBJ2-3; TRBD2 might be the D (5 bases). The germline V and J ends were trimmed by 0 bases and 2 bases, with 12 bases remaining between them. The CDR3 totals 16 residues. CDR1 is MGHDK and CDR2 is SYGVNS in the germline V gene. CDR3 in amino acids: CASSEYGVLDTDTQYF. In DNA form, the CDR3 reads TGTGCCAGCAGTGAATACGGGGTTTTGGACACAGATACGCAGTATTTT. The variable domain in full, completed from reference TRBV25-1 and TRBJ2-3, reads EADIYQTPRYLVIGTGKKITLECSQTMGHDKMYWYQQDPGMELHLIHYSYGVNSTEKGDLSSESTVSRIRTEHFPLTLESARPSHTSQYLCASSEYGVLDTDTQYFGPGTRLTVL.

CDR3 in DNA: TGTGCCAGCAGCTCGACTAGCGGGGACCTGAGCTCCTACAATGAGCAGTTCTTC. This gives the protein CASSSTSGDLSSYNEQFF. The gene calls are TRBV7-9 and TRBJ2-1, with TRBD2 matching over 11 bases. V lost 4 bases to trimming and J lost 0 bases; unmatched junction nucleotides: 8. The CDR3 is 18 residues long. The germline gives CDR1 SEHNR, CDR2 FQNEAQ (reference sequence).

The V call is TRBV7-2, the J call TRBJ2-4; no firm D call. Germline V lookup: CDR1 SGHTA, CDR2 FQGNSA. The V gene lost 5 bases and the J gene lost 4 bases, with 21 bases spanning the gap. This CDR3 region has 17 residues. This CDR3 is CASSRLMGQDQKNIQYF. The CDR3 bases are TGTGCCAGCAGCCGTTTAATGGGTCAGGACCAAAAAAACATTCAGTACTTC.

This clonotype was seen more than once but under ten times. The CDR3 here is CASSQIQNNEQFF. As DNA, the CDR3 is TGTGCCAGCAGCCAAATCCAAAACAATGAGCAGTTCTTC. This chain connects TRBV14 to TRBJ2-1; D remains ambiguous. Germline V lookup: CDR1 SGHDN, CDR2 FVKESK. V lost 2 bases to trimming and J lost 5 bases, with 7 bases between them. The CDR3 contains 13 residues.

This clonotype has a handful of counts. J is TRBJ1-1 and V is TRBV6-5, with TRBD1 matching over 9 bases. Losses at the gene ends were 7 bases for V and 4 bases for J; bases not matched to a gene: 7. Germline CDR1 and CDR2: MNHEY and SVGAGI. This CDR3 contains 14 residues. The CDR3 DNA reads as TGTGCCAGCACCACAGGGGGCCGGAGCACTGAAGCTTTCTTT. It translates to CASTTGGRSTEAFF.

The chain has TRBV27 and TRBJ1-5; 7 positions match TRBD1. Losses at the gene ends were 5 bases for V and 1 base for J; bases not matched to a gene: 2. Germline CDR1 MNHEY, CDR2 SMNVEV (reference sequence). The CDR3 contains 14 residues. CDR3 DNA: TGTGCCAGCAGTCGACAGGGAAGCAATCAGCCCCAGCATTTT. Protein: CASSRQGSNQPQHF.

This clonotype was counted only a few times. V is TRBV7-8 and J is TRBJ2-2; D might be TRBD2 (6 bases). CDR3 length equals 15 residues. Per germline, CDR1 SGHVS and CDR2 FQNEAQ. Trimming shortened V by 5 bases and J by 6 bases, and 16 bases separated the two germline ends. The CDR3 coding sequence is TGTGCCAGCAGCCCGCCGGCTAGCGATGCCGGGGAGCTGTTTTTT. Translating it yields CASSPPASDAGELFF.

The genes are TRBV20-1 and TRBJ1-1, with D possibly TRBD1 on 6 matching bases. CDR3 length: 13 residues. Between the trimmed V and J ends, which lost 6 bases and 6 bases, there was a span of 17 bases. Per germline, CDR1 DFQATT and CDR2 SNEGSKA (reference sequence). CDR3 sequence: CSASGGTSSEAFF. CDR3 DNA sequence: TGCAGTGCCTCCGGGGGCACATCTTCTGAAGCTTTCTTT.

This CDR3 is CATSLKSSYEQYF. In DNA, the CDR3 is TGTGCCACCAGTTTAAAGAGCTCCTACGAGCAGTACTTC. This rearrangement joins TRBV15 to TRBJ2-7; D remains ambiguous. This CDR3 has 13 residues. The V and J ends lost 6 bases and 0 bases respectively, with 9 bases between them. Germline V gene sequence: CDR1 LNHNV, CDR2 YYDKDF (reference sequence).

The V and J genes are TRBV7-2 and TRBJ2-7; tentatively, D is TRBD1 or TRBD2 (6 bases each). CDR3 length: 16 residues. Germline V gene sequence: CDR1 SGHTA, CDR2 FQGNSA. Deletions cut 5 bases from V and 1 base from J, with 18 bases between. The CDR3 loop reads CASSRGASERSYEQYF. CDR3 in DNA: TGTGCCAGCAGCAGGGGGGCTAGCGAGAGATCCTACGAGCAGTACTTC.

The rearrangement uses TRBV5-1 and TRBJ2-7, with D perhaps assigned TRBD1 or TRBD2 (5 bases each). Germline values: CDR1 SGHRS, CDR2 YFSETQ. V was trimmed by 0 bases and J by 1 base, leaving 14 bases between them. CDR3 length: 16 residues. The CDR3 loop reads CASSLGQGAASYEQYF. CDR3 coding DNA: TGCGCCAGCAGCTTGGGTCAGGGAGCGGCGTCCTACGAGCAGTACTTC.

The V call is TRBV15, the J call TRBJ2-5; 9 bases align to TRBD1. The CDR3 extends over 14 amino acids. V lost 5 bases to trimming and J lost 5 bases; unmatched junction nucleotides: 6. Germline CDR1 is LNHNV and CDR2 is YYDKDF (reference sequence). CDR3 residues: CATSRDRASETQYF. CDR3 DNA sequence: TGTGCCACCAGCCGGGACAGGGCCTCGGAGACCCAGTACTTC.

This clonotype has just a few counts. This rearrangement joins TRBV12-3 or TRBV12-4 to TRBJ1-1; D may be TRBD1 (6 bases). Trimming stripped 6 bases from V and 0 bases from J, with 14 bases between. The length of the CDR3 is 15 residues. CDR3: CASRTTQGMNTEAFF. The CDR3 bases are TGTGCCAGCAGGACCACACAGGGTATGAACACTGAAGCTTTCTTT.

This clonotype was seen a handful of times. This chain connects TRBV4-1 to TRBJ1-1, with a tentative D call TRBD1 (5 bases). The germline gives CDR1 MGHRA, CDR2 YSYEKL. V dropped 2 bases and J dropped 0 bases, with 10 bases sitting between them. CDR3 size: 15 residues. This CDR3 reads CASSQPWGMNTEAFF. The DNA for the CDR3 is TGCGCCAGCAGCCAACCTTGGGGGATGAACACTGAAGCTTTCTTT.

This clonotype was seen a handful of times. This rearrangement joins TRBV28 to TRBJ2-6; TRBD2 is a possible D gene (6 bases). Trimming took 7 bases from V and 2 from J, leaving 33 bases between them. From germline, CDR1 is MDHEN and CDR2 SYDVKM. There are 22 residues in the CDR3. CDR3 protein: CASIKGTGKTQRASTGANVLTF. CDR3 in DNA: TGTGCCAGCATAAAGGGAACGGGAAAAACACAGCGGGCTTCAACTGGGGCCAACGTCCTGACTTTC.

In its sample, this clonotype was seen a few times. The chain carries TRBV30 and TRBJ1-2; D might be TRBD1 (5 bases). Germline CDR1 is GTSNPN and CDR2 is SVGIG (reference sequence). CDR3 length: 13 residues. Trimming left V 4 bases short and J 1 base short, with 10 bases between. The CDR3 reads CAWKDTFNYGYTF. CDR3 in DNA: TGTGCCTGGAAGGACACTTTTAACTATGGCTACACCTTC.

This clonotype appeared a few times. An end of the junction differs from the germline gene, which may be a read error. CDR3 region: CASSPKRSGVYNERFF. CDR3 in DNA: TGTGCCAGCAGCCCTAAGAGGTCGGGGGTCTACAATGAGCGGTTCTTC. The chain is built from TRBV7-8 and TRBJ2-1; D perhaps matches TRBD2 (6 bases). Germline CDR1 and CDR2: SGHVS and FQNEAQ. CDR3 length equals 16 residues.

This chain joins TRBV10-3 and TRBJ2-3; D uncertain. Germline V gene data show CDR1 as ENHRY and CDR2 as SYGVKD. Trimming pared 0 bases from V and 7 bases from J, leaving 5 bases between. The CDR3 contains 12 residues. The CDR3 sequence: CAISESRYTQYF. In nucleotides, the CDR3 is TGTGCCATCAGTGAGTCTAGGTATACGCAGTATTTT.

This clonotype was counted at least ten times. CDR3 sequence reads: CASSVDNTGELFF. CDR3 sequence (DNA): TGTGCCAGCAGCGTCGACAACACCGGGGAGCTGTTTTTT. The chain uses TRBV7-2 and TRBJ2-2; D ambiguous. V was clipped by 5 bases and J by 2 bases, with 6 bases between them. Germline-derived CDR1 and CDR2 are SGHTA and FQGNSA. The CDR3 loop spans 13 amino acids. Together with reference TRBV7-2 and TRBJ2-2, the CDR3 gives the full variable domain: GAGVSQSPSNKVTEKGKDVELRCDPISGHTALYWYRQSLGQGLEFLIYFQGNSAPDKSGLPSDRFSAERTGGSVSTLTIQRTQQEDSAVYLCASSVDNTGELFFGEGSRLTVL.